Following are 21 T cell receptor beta chains from one sample sequenced in a study of T cell responses to AZD1222 COVID-19 vaccine. TCRdb keeps only in-frame clones here, not all; method: immunoSEQ multiplex PCR. The table lists 250,000 to 300,000 clones, approximately 94% of them singletons, with roughly 0.51% in the top ten. The sequencing here drew on peripheral blood, taken 28 days after the second AZD1222 dose. These receptors came from an adult who received the AZD1222 COVID-19 vaccine.

The chain couples TRBV6-1 to TRBJ1-2; D is unresolved. The germline V and J ends were trimmed by 1 base and 1 base, with 10 bases remaining between them. The CDR3 consists of 15 residues. The germline V gene encodes CDR1 MNHNS and CDR2 SASEGT. As DNA, the CDR3 is TGTGCCAGCAGTGAAGGGAGGGTTATTAACTATGGCTACACCTTC. Amino acids: CASSEGRVINYGYTF.

This clone was counted a single time. V and J are TRBV18 and TRBJ2-5; TRBD1 is a possible D gene (5 bases). This CDR3 has 15 amino acids. Germline-derived CDR1 and CDR2 are KGHSH and LQKENI. V lost 0 bases, J lost 2 bases, and 10 bases lay in between. The CDR3 bases are TGTGCCAGCTCACCACCGGCAGGGCGGCAAGAGACCCAGTACTTC. It codes for CASSPPAGRQETQYF.

J is TRBJ1-4 and V is TRBV21-1. TRBV21-1 is tagged as a pseudogene. The CDR3 is 15 amino acids. This CDR3 reads CASSEKSDVREKLFF. CDR3 in DNA: TGTGCCAGCAGCGAAAAGTCGGACGTCAGGGAAAAACTGTTTTTT.

This chain links TRBV6-1 with TRBJ2-7; TRBD1 matches 8 bases. This CDR3 comprises 16 residues. V dropped 0 bases and J dropped 1; count of bases not matched to a gene: 5. In germline, CDR1 is MNHNS, CDR2 SASEGT. The CDR3 loop is CASSEARDRRSYEQYF. CDR3 DNA: TGTGCCAGCAGTGAAGCCCGGGACAGGCGTTCCTACGAGCAGTACTTC.

This CDR3 is CASSPLGQGVPSSGNTIYF. The CDR3, as DNA: TGTGCCAGCAGCCCCCTGGGACAGGGGGTTCCGTCCTCTGGAAACACCATATATTTT. V is TRBV7-6 and J is TRBJ1-3; TRBD1 matches at 11 bases. CDR3 length: 19 amino acids. V lost 5 bases and J lost 0; bases outside the gene matches: 12. From germline, CDR1 is SGHVS and CDR2 FNYEAQ.

J is TRBJ1-3 and V is TRBV7-9; no clear D. The ends were cut back, 5 bases at V and 2 bases at J, with 4 bases in the middle. CDR1 is SEHNR and CDR2 is FQNEAQ in the germline V gene (reference sequence). The CDR3 covers 12 residues. The CDR3 spells CASSPPGNTIYF. As DNA, the CDR3 is TGTGCCAGCAGCCCTCCTGGAAACACCATATATTTT.

This chain uses TRBV11-2 with TRBJ1-4; 10 bases are shared with TRBD1. The J segment lost 6 bases and the V segment lost 1 base, leaving 8 bases of the junction unmatched. This CDR3 comprises 17 residues. Per the germline V gene, CDR1 is SGHAT and CDR2 is FQNNGV. The DNA for the CDR3 is TGTGCCAGCAGCTTAGTGGGTCTCGGGACAGGGGATGAAAAACTGTTTTTT. It yields the protein CASSLVGLGTGDEKLFF.

The chain uses TRBV2 and TRBJ2-3; 8 positions agree with TRBD2. The germline gives CDR1 SNHLY, CDR2 FYNNEI. This CDR3 spans 15 amino acids. The V and J ends lost 6 bases and 0 bases, in that order; junction bases with no gene match: 5. CDR3 loop: CASSREGISTDTQYF. In nucleotides, the CDR3 is TGTGCCAGCAGCCGGGAGGGGATCAGCACAGATACGCAGTATTTT.

V and J are TRBV9 and TRBJ1-1; tentative D call: TRBD1 (5 bases). Per germline, CDR1 SGDLS and CDR2 YYNGEE. The CDR3 has 15 amino acids. Trimming pared 2 bases from V and 0 bases from J, leaving 11 bases between. The CDR3: CASSVSLGVNTEAFF. CDR3 nucleotides: TGTGCCAGCAGCGTCTCCTTGGGGGTGAACACTGAAGCTTTCTTT.

This chain connects TRBV6-1 to TRBJ1-2; maybe TRBD1 (6 bases). The CDR3 runs 13 residues. V shed 5 bases and J shed 6 bases, with 13 bases lying between them. Germline CDR1 is MNHNS and CDR2 is SASEGT. DNA for the CDR3: TGTGCCAGCAGTCGCGACAGGAGCGATGGCTACACCTTC. Its protein is CASSRDRSDGYTF.

The gene calls are TRBV6-6 and TRBJ2-7, with D possibly being TRBD1 (5 bases). The germline V gene has CDR1 MNHNY and CDR2 SVGAGI (reference sequence). This CDR3 spans 12 amino acids. Trimming pared 6 bases from V and 3 bases from J, leaving 9 bases between. The CDR3 loop is CASSGRDYEQYF. CDR3 nucleotides: TGTGCCAGCAGCGGCAGGGACTACGAGCAGTACTTC.

This clone was observed once. The chain uses TRBV2 and TRBJ2-5, with D possibly being TRBD2 (6 bases). V lost 7 bases, J lost 3 bases, and 12 bases lay in between. CDR1 and CDR2 from the germline V gene are SNHLY and FYNNEI. CDR3 length equals 13 residues. CDR3 in amino acids: CASMGTSKETQYF. CDR3 nucleotides: TGTGCCAGCATGGGCACTAGCAAAGAGACCCAGTACTTC.

This clone was observed a few times. This sequence joins TRBV12-3 or TRBV12-4 and TRBJ2-1, with D hard to call. Trimming shortened V by 3 bases and J by 10 bases, and 7 bases separated the two germline ends. This CDR3 comprises 11 residues. CDR3 nucleotides: TGTGCCAGCAGTTTTGTGGCGGAGCAGTTCTTC. Protein sequence: CASSFVAEQFF.

V and J are TRBV4-1 and TRBJ2-2; perhaps TRBD2 as D (6 bases). The length of the CDR3 is 15 residues. The V and J ends lost 1 base and 9 bases respectively, with 15 bases between them. CDR1 is MGHRA, CDR2 YSYEKL, per germline. CDR3 sequence: CASSQGFASARELFF. In nucleotides, the CDR3 is TGCGCCAGCAGCCAAGGATTTGCTAGCGCGAGGGAGCTGTTTTTT.

The rearrangement joins TRBV18 to TRBJ1-1; a weak D match, TRBD1 (6 bases). CDR1 KGHSH and CDR2 LQKENI come from the germline V gene. This CDR3 comprises 19 residues. V lost 6 bases, J lost 1 base, and 27 bases lay in between. CDR3 residues: CASSPEGPRRGAPNTEAFF. CDR3 DNA sequence: TGTGCCAGCTCGCCAGAGGGGCCAAGGAGGGGGGCTCCGAACACTGAAGCTTTCTTT.

This chain joins TRBV6-1 and TRBJ2-5; D gene unclear. The CDR3 contains 13 residues. Trimming left V 2 bases short and J 7 bases short, with 11 bases between. Per the germline V gene, CDR1 is MNHNS and CDR2 is SASEGT. The CDR3 region has the DNA TGTGCCAGCAGTGAACAAGTGAGTGGGACCCAGTACTTC. It encodes CASSEQVSGTQYF.

The chain is built from TRBV27 and TRBJ1-6; TRBD1 might be the D (6 bases). Trimming cost V 2 bases and J 1 base, with 12 bases left between them. The germline CDR1 and CDR2 sequences are MNHEY and SMNVEV (reference sequence). There are 17 residues in the CDR3. CDR3 in DNA: TGTGCCAGCAGTTTAGGCCAGGGGAGGTCCTATAATTCACCCCTCCACTTT. It is translated as CASSLGQGRSYNSPLHF.

V usage is TRBV28 and J usage is TRBJ2-2; no firm D call. The CDR3 spans 15 residues. Germline V CDR1 and CDR2: MDHEN, SYDVKM. Between the trimmed V and J ends, which lost 5 bases and 0 bases, there was a span of 10 bases. The CDR3 region is CASSAIHANTGELFF. The CDR3 region has the DNA TGTGCCAGCAGTGCGATACATGCGAACACCGGGGAGCTGTTTTTT.

The chain joins TRBV25-1 to TRBJ2-3, with a weak D call TRBD2 (6 bases). Per germline, CDR1 MGHDK and CDR2 SYGVNS. This CDR3 contains 14 residues. Trimming stripped 6 bases from V and 1 base from J, with 11 bases between. As DNA, the CDR3 is TGTGCCAGCAGCCCAGCGGGCGGCACAGATACGCAGTATTTT. It is translated as CASSPAGGTDTQYF. Full variable domain (missing parts from reference TRBV25-1 and TRBJ2-3): EADIYQTPRYLVIGTGKKITLECSQTMGHDKMYWYQQDPGMELHLIHYSYGVNSTEKGDLSSESTVSRIRTEHFPLTLESARPSHTSQYLCASSPAGGTDTQYFGPGTRLTVL.

The J gene is TRBJ1-1, the V gene TRBV28; TRBD1 matches at 10 bases. Germline CDR1 and CDR2: MDHEN and SYDVKM. The length of the CDR3 is 16 residues. V was clipped by 9 bases and J by 0 bases; unmatched bases: 10. The CDR3 nucleotides are TGTGCCAGTTCAAAGCGACAGGGGGCCATGAACACTGAAGCTTTCTTT. This sequence encodes CASSKRQGAMNTEAFF. The full variable domain, its missing parts supplied by reference TRBV28 and TRBJ1-1, is DVKVTQSSRYLVKRTGEKVFLECVQDMDHENMFWYRQDPGLGLRLIYFSYDVKMKEKGDIPEGYSVSREKKERFSLILESASTNQTSMYLCASSKRQGAMNTEAFFGQGTRLTVV.

This chain links TRBV7-8 with TRBJ2-1; 11 nucleotides align to TRBD2. CDR1 and CDR2 from the germline V gene are SGHVS and FQNEAQ. After removal of 5 bases from V and 9 bases from J, the junction contained 21 bases not matched to a gene. The CDR3 spans 19 residues. CDR3 sequence (DNA): TGTGCCAGCAGCCACCCCCCGGGGGAGGTAGCGGGGGGGCATATTGAGCAGTTCTTC. Translating it yields CASSHPPGEVAGGHIEQFF.